The rows below give T cell receptor beta chains drawn from one sample of a study of beta chain features in type 1 diabetes. Assay: immunoSEQ multiplex PCR; the TCRdb copy retains only in-frame clones and omits some. In the table there are about 130,000 clones, about 10% of which are singletons. Sequenced: central memory CD4+ T cells from blood. The source is a young man in good health. Each CDR3 is given with its conserved first and last residue. Each record gives: J gene, D gene, clone size, V gene, CDR3 DNA, CDR3 protein. The D gene is left open where the match is weak. Clone size is given for some rows only: seen once, a few or many times, or a class if the clone is expanded.

j_gene: TRBJ2-1; d_gene: TRBD2; abundance: .; v_gene: TRBV10-3; CDR3nt: TGTGCCATCAGTGCTCAGCGGGGGGATAACAATGAGCAGTTCTTC; CDR3aa: CAISAQRGDNNEQFF
j_gene: TRBJ2-3; d_gene: TRBD1; abundance: .; v_gene: TRBV7-2; CDR3nt: TGTGCCAGCAGCTCAAGGACAGGGGGCTCGAGAGATACGCAGTATTTT; CDR3aa: CASSSRTGGSRDTQYF
j_gene: TRBJ2-1; d_gene: TRBD2; abundance: .; v_gene: TRBV28; CDR3nt: TGTGCCAGCAGTTTATATTCTAGCGGGGGATACAATGAGCAGTTCTTC; CDR3aa: CASSLYSSGGYNEQFF
j_gene: TRBJ1-2; d_gene: .; abundance: few; v_gene: TRBV4-3; CDR3nt: TGCGCCAGCAGCCAAGCTTCCGTTGGTACAGCACAGGGTTTTGGCTACACCTTC; CDR3aa: CASSQASVGTAQGFGYTF
j_gene: TRBJ2-3; d_gene: .; abundance: few; v_gene: TRBV6-1; CDR3nt: TGTGCCAGCAGTCAGTCAGATACGCAGTATTTT; CDR3aa: CASSQSDTQYF
j_gene: TRBJ1-2; d_gene: .; abundance: .; v_gene: TRBV27; CDR3nt: TGTGCCAGCAGTTCTAGGTCTAACTATGGCTACACCTTC; CDR3aa: CASSSRSNYGYTF
j_gene: TRBJ2-7; d_gene: TRBD2; abundance: many; v_gene: TRBV18; CDR3nt: TGTGCCAGCTCACCAGGGACTAGCTCCTACGAGCAGTACTTC; CDR3aa: CASSPGTSSYEQYF
j_gene: TRBJ1-1; d_gene: TRBD1; abundance: few; v_gene: TRBV19; CDR3nt: TGTGCCAGTAGCCCAGGGGGTACCACTGAAGCTTTCTTT; CDR3aa: CASSPGGTTEAFF
j_gene: TRBJ1-2; d_gene: .; abundance: .; v_gene: TRBV7-9; CDR3nt: TGTGCCAGCAGCTTAGCGCCCGGGGATGGCTACACCTTC; CDR3aa: CASSLAPGDGYTF
j_gene: TRBJ2-3; d_gene: .; abundance: few; v_gene: TRBV10-3; CDR3nt: TGTGCCATCACTCAGCGGCTTGATACAGATACGCAGTATTTT; CDR3aa: CAITQRLDTDTQYF
j_gene: TRBJ1-2; d_gene: TRBD1; abundance: many; v_gene: TRBV9; CDR3nt: TGTGCCAGCAGCGTAGAAGGTCTTACAGGGGATGGCTACACCTTC; CDR3aa: CASSVEGLTGDGYTF
j_gene: TRBJ1-3; d_gene: .; abundance: .; v_gene: TRBV7-2; CDR3nt: TGTGCCAGCAGCTTCGGTGTCTCTGGAAACACCATATATTTT; CDR3aa: CASSFGVSGNTIYF
j_gene: TRBJ2-5; d_gene: .; abundance: few; v_gene: TRBV6-5; CDR3nt: TGTGCCAGCAGCTGGGGCCTCCCCGGGGAGACCCAGTACTTC; CDR3aa: CASSWGLPGETQYF
j_gene: TRBJ2-2; d_gene: TRBD1; abundance: .; v_gene: TRBV14; CDR3nt: TGTGCCAGCAGCCCCCGGACAGGGGTCGCCACCGGGGAGCTGTTTTTT; CDR3aa: CASSPRTGVATGELFF
j_gene: TRBJ1-1; d_gene: .; abundance: few; v_gene: TRBV7-2; CDR3nt: TGTGCCAGCAGCTTAGCGCGGGGCCAACACGAAGCTTTCTTT; CDR3aa: CASSLARGQHEAFF
j_gene: TRBJ1-1; d_gene: .; abundance: .; v_gene: TRBV7-9; CDR3nt: TGTGCCAGCAGCTTATCGGGGGGGTTCGGCACTGAAGCTTTCTTT; CDR3aa: CASSLSGGFGTEAFF
j_gene: TRBJ1-6; d_gene: .; abundance: .; v_gene: TRBV28; CDR3nt: TGTGCCAGCAGCCTCTCCCACGGAGGGTTGGGCAATAATTCACCCCTCCACTTT; CDR3aa: CASSLSHGGLGNNSPLHF
j_gene: TRBJ1-2; d_gene: .; abundance: many; v_gene: TRBV4-2; CDR3nt: TGTGCCAGCAGCCAAGATCGGCAGGGAGGCTATGGCTACACCTTC; CDR3aa: CASSQDRQGGYGYTF
j_gene: TRBJ1-2; d_gene: .; abundance: .; v_gene: TRBV4-1; CDR3nt: TGCGCCAGCAGCCAGCCCAGGGGAAACGGTGGCTACACCTTC; CDR3aa: CASSQPRGNGGYTF
j_gene: TRBJ2-7; d_gene: TRBD1; abundance: .; v_gene: TRBV7-2; CDR3nt: TGTGCCAGCAGCATCAGGGGGACAGGGAGCTACGAGCAGTACTTC; CDR3aa: CASSIRGTGSYEQYF
j_gene: TRBJ2-3; d_gene: TRBD2; abundance: few; v_gene: TRBV7-8; CDR3nt: TGTGCCAGCAGCCCCAGTCGACTAGCGGGGCAGTATTTT; CDR3aa: CASSPSRLAGQYF
j_gene: TRBJ1-6; d_gene: .; abundance: .; v_gene: TRBV27; CDR3nt: TGTGCCAGCAGTCTCATAGAGGGGGATTCACCCCTCCACTTT; CDR3aa: CASSLIEGDSPLHF
j_gene: TRBJ2-7; d_gene: .; abundance: .; v_gene: TRBV5-6; CDR3nt: TGTGCCAGCAGCCCTACCGGAGGGGGCACGAACGAGCAGTACTTC; CDR3aa: CASSPTGGGTNEQYF
j_gene: TRBJ2-1; d_gene: .; abundance: few; v_gene: TRBV10-3; CDR3nt: TGTGCCATCAAAGGGGACTCCAATGAGCAGTTCTTC; CDR3aa: CAIKGDSNEQFF
j_gene: TRBJ2-3; d_gene: TRBD2; abundance: .; v_gene: TRBV11-2; CDR3nt: TGTGCCAGCAGCTTAGGTTGGCTAGCGGGCGGCACAGATACGCAGTATTTT; CDR3aa: CASSLGWLAGGTDTQYF
j_gene: TRBJ1-6; d_gene: .; abundance: .; v_gene: TRBV7-3; CDR3nt: TGTGCCAGCAGCTTAGTCCCAAATTCACCCCTCCACTTT; CDR3aa: CASSLVPNSPLHF
j_gene: TRBJ2-7; d_gene: TRBD1; abundance: .; v_gene: TRBV2; CDR3nt: TGTGCCAGCAGTAGACAGGGCTACGAGCAGTACTTC; CDR3aa: CASSRQGYEQYF
j_gene: TRBJ2-1; d_gene: .; abundance: few; v_gene: TRBV30; CDR3nt: TGTGCCTGGAGCGATAATAGACTACACAATGAGCAGTTCTTC; CDR3aa: CAWSDNRLHNEQFF
j_gene: TRBJ1-2; d_gene: .; abundance: many; v_gene: TRBV28; CDR3nt: TGTGCCAGCAGTTCCTCCCGGGTCGGTGGCTACACCTTC; CDR3aa: CASSSSRVGGYTF
j_gene: TRBJ2-3; d_gene: .; abundance: few; v_gene: TRBV7-2; CDR3nt: TGTGCCAGCAGCTTAAGCCGGGGGAGTTTCACAGATACGCAGTATTTT; CDR3aa: CASSLSRGSFTDTQYF
j_gene: TRBJ2-5; d_gene: .; abundance: .; v_gene: TRBV9; CDR3nt: TGTGCCAGCAGCGTAGGTTCCCAGCGGGCCAAACCTGAGACCCAGTACTTC; CDR3aa: CASSVGSQRAKPETQYF
j_gene: TRBJ2-1; d_gene: .; abundance: few; v_gene: TRBV5-4; CDR3nt: TGTGCCAGCAGCTTGGACAGGAGCTCCTACAATGAGCAGTTCTTC; CDR3aa: CASSLDRSSYNEQFF
j_gene: TRBJ2-5; d_gene: TRBD1; abundance: few; v_gene: TRBV5-4; CDR3nt: TGTGCCAGCAGCCCCGGACAGGGGGCTTGGGAGACCCAGTACTTC; CDR3aa: CASSPGQGAWETQYF
j_gene: TRBJ2-1; d_gene: TRBD2; abundance: .; v_gene: TRBV6-5; CDR3nt: TGTGCCAGCAGAACTACGGTGGGACTATACAATGAGCAGTTCTTC; CDR3aa: CASRTTVGLYNEQFF
j_gene: TRBJ1-1; d_gene: TRBD1; abundance: .; v_gene: TRBV7-9; CDR3nt: TGTGCCAGCAGCTTAGATCAGTTCCGGGACAGAAGCCTTAACACTGAAGCTTTCTTT; CDR3aa: CASSLDQFRDRSLNTEAFF
j_gene: TRBJ2-7; d_gene: .; abundance: .; v_gene: TRBV7-9; CDR3nt: TGTGCCAGCAGCTTTCTGCGTGCCCCCTACGAGCAGTACTTC; CDR3aa: CASSFLRAPYEQYF
j_gene: TRBJ2-7; d_gene: .; abundance: few; v_gene: TRBV18; CDR3nt: TGTGCCAGCTCACCAAGCCCTGGTCAGGGGACCTACGAGCAGTACTTC; CDR3aa: CASSPSPGQGTYEQYF